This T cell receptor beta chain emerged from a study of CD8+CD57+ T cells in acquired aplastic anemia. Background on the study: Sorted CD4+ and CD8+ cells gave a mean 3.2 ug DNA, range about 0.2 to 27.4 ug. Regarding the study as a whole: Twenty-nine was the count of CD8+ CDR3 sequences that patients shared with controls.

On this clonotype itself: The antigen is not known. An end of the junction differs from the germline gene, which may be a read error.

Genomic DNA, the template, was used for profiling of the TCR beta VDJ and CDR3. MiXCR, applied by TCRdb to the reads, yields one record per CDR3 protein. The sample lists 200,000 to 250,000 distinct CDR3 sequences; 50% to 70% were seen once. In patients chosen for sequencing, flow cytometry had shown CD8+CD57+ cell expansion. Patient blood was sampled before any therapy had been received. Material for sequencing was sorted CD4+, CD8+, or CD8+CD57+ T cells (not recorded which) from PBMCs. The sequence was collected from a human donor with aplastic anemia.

The CDR3 sequence is CASSVGQASTQPQHF. The CDR3 DNA reads TGTGCCAGCAGCGTCGGACAGGCTAGCACTCAGCCCCAGCATTTT. V is TRBV13 and J is TRBJ1-5, with 7 bases identical to TRBD1. Looked up from germline, CDR1 is PRHDT and CDR2 is FYEKMQ (reference sequence). This CDR3 comprises 15 residues.